These 31 T cell receptor beta chains were sequenced from one sample in a study of tumor and adjacent non-tumor tissue in lung cancer. A modified ARM-PCR protocol with three rounds of nested PCR amplified TCRbeta. TCRdb reanalysed the multiplex PCR reads using MiXCR and keeps one entry per CDR3 protein. The sample contains about 93,000 distinct CDR3 sequences, approximately 57% of which appear only once. This sample's RNA came from whole unsorted tissue. The specimen was lung tumor tissue. These receptors originate from a man in his 70s with non-small cell lung cancer.

The rearrangement joins TRBV28 to TRBJ1-1, with 7 bases aligning to TRBD1. CDR3 length equals 14 residues. From germline, CDR1 is MDHEN and CDR2 SYDVKM. The trim removed 2 bases at V and 10 bases at J, leaving 10 bases unmatched. The CDR3: CASSLPVPGQRAFF. DNA for the CDR3: TGTGCCAGCAGTTTACCTGTCCCGGGACAGAGAGCTTTCTTT.

Comments on this clonotype: One base away lies a much larger clone, so this may be a sequencing read error. The genes are TRBV20-1 and TRBJ1-5; 10 bases fit TRBD1. The CDR3 loop spans 13 amino acids. Germline V gene sequence: CDR1 DFQATT, CDR2 SNEGSKA (reference sequence). The CDR3 DNA reads as TGCAATGCTACCGGGACAGGGGACCAGCCCCAGCATTTT. This gives the protein CNATGTGDQPQHF.

The chain recombines TRBV29-1 with TRBJ2-2; D perhaps matches TRBD2 (6 bases). The CDR3 has 15 residues. The germline CDR1 and CDR2 sequences are SQVTM and ANQGSEA. Deletions cut 6 bases from V and 6 bases from J, with 20 bases between. CDR3: CSVNHRDRGSGELFF. The CDR3, as DNA: TGCAGCGTCAATCACCGGGACCGGGGGTCCGGGGAGCTGTTTTTT.

On this clonotype itself: Possible read error: a much larger clone is one base away. The chain employs TRBV5-5 and TRBJ1-1; no firm D call. The CDR3 sequence is 14 residues long. From germline, CDR1 is SGHKS and CDR2 YYEKEE (reference sequence). CDR3 amino acids: CASSLTSRNTETFF. As DNA, the CDR3 is TGTGCCAGCAGCTTGACCTCTCGGAACACTGAAACTTTCTTT.

The rearrangement joins TRBV6-1 to TRBJ1-5; D is undetermined. The CDR3 spans 14 residues. Looked up from germline, CDR1 is MNHNS and CDR2 is SASEGT. The V gene lost 10 bases and the J gene lost 9 bases, with 22 bases spanning the gap. CDR3 nucleotide sequence: TGTGCCATCACCGCTGAACCCTTCAGTCTGCCCCAGCATTTT. It specifies CAITAEPFSLPQHF.

Comment on this clonotype: It may be a read error: a sequence one base away is much more abundant. V usage is TRBV30 and J usage is TRBJ1-5; D perhaps matches TRBD2 (5 bases). The DNA end favors TRBJ2-3, so the J call may be wrong. In germline, CDR1 is GTSNPN, CDR2 SVGIG (reference sequence). The CDR3 sequence is 16 residues long. CDR3 DNA: TGTGCCTGGAGTCCCCGGGGTCAATGGTACAATCAGCCCCAGTATTTT. Its translation: CAWSPRGQWYNQPQYF.

The J gene is TRBJ1-4, the V gene TRBV5-1; TRBD1 aligns across 9 bases. Looked up from germline, CDR1 is SGHRS and CDR2 is YFSETQ. V was clipped by 3 bases and J by 8 bases; unmatched bases: 5. This CDR3 contains 14 residues. The CDR3 region has the DNA TGCGCCAGCAGCTCCGGGACAGGGATAGAAAAACTGTTTTTT. This codes for CASSSGTGIEKLFF.

The chain links TRBV6-5 to TRBJ2-2, with D tentatively TRBD2 (6 bases). Germline V gives CDR1 MNHEY, CDR2 SVGAGI. The CDR3 totals 15 residues. V lost 1 base and J 5 bases, leaving 11 bases between the germline ends. DNA for the CDR3: TGTGCCAGCAGTTACTATGGAGGAGGGACCGGGGAGCTGTTTTTT. It is translated as CASSYYGGGTGELFF.

In its sample, this clonotype was seen many times. This chain joins TRBV7-9 and TRBJ2-7; D is uncertain. V dropped 5 bases and J dropped 5 bases, with 10 bases sitting between them. There are 12 residues in the CDR3. The germline CDR1 and CDR2 sequences are SEHNR and FQNEAQ (reference sequence). The CDR3 bases are TGTGCCAGCAGCCCGGCTCTCCACGAGCAGTACTTC. This sequence encodes CASSPALHEQYF.

This clonotype was seen more than once but under ten times. This may come from a read error, since a much larger clone is one base off. The V call is TRBV20-1, the J call TRBJ2-1; 9 bases match TRBD2. This CDR3 region has 16 residues. J was trimmed by 7 bases and V by 5 bases; bases with no gene match: 15. The germline V gene encodes CDR1 DFQATT and CDR2 SNEGSKA (reference sequence). CDR3 sequence (DNA): TGCAGTGCTGCCCTAGGGGTAGCGGGAGTCATGAATGAGCAGTTCTTC. Translated, it gives CSAALGVAGVMNEQFF.

About this clonotype: A read error may account for a junction end that differs from germline. The CDR3 bases are TGTGCCAACAGTCCTCTCTACGGGGGGAGTCGCACCAGGGAGCTGTTTTTT. This sequence encodes CANSPLYGGSRTRELFF. The chain links TRBV6-1 to TRBJ2-2; 7 nucleotides match TRBD2. This CDR3 is built from 17 residues. From germline, CDR1 is MNHNS and CDR2 SASEGT.

In the case of this clonotype: A read error may be the cause here, since a much bigger clone is one base away. V and J are TRBV29-1 and TRBJ2-1, with 15 bases aligning to TRBD2. Looked up from germline, CDR1 is SQVTM and CDR2 is ANQGSEA. Germline trimming cut 8 bases from V and 5 bases from J; bases unmatched to any gene: 16. This CDR3 region has 18 residues. The CDR3 reads CSFTGTSGRRVFNNEQFF. The CDR3 DNA reads TGCAGCTTCACCGGGACTAGCGGGAGGAGAGTATTTAACAATGAGCAGTTCTTC.

Remarks on this clonotype: The conserved phenylalanine or tryptophan normally closing the CDR3 is absent here, so this likely arose from a read error. The chain combines TRBV12-3 or TRBV12-4 with TRBJ2-1, with 9 bases aligning to TRBD2. The CDR3 runs 15 residues. The DNA for the CDR3 is TGTACCAGCAGCACATATAGGACTAGCGTGGATGAGCAGTTCATC. It is translated as CTSSTYRTSVDEQFI.

Concerning this clonotype: One end of the junction does not line up with germline, which may come from a read error. The chain uses TRBV11-1 and TRBJ2-5, with a weak D call TRBD2 (5 bases). Germline-derived CDR1 and CDR2 are SGHAT and FQDESV (reference sequence). The CDR3 length is 13 residues. The CDR3 loop is CTSSLGSRQTQYF. The DNA of the CDR3 is TGTACCAGCAGCTTAGGGAGTCGACAGACCCAGTACTTC.

Points on this clonotype: Mismatch with germline at one junction end may stem from a read error. V and J are TRBV11-2 and TRBJ2-1; 7 bases are shared with TRBD1. Germline V CDR1 and CDR2: SGHAT, FQNNGV. The CDR3 totals 17 residues. CDR3 sequence: CASSLGAGGLRRSLPLF. The CDR3 bases are TGTGCCAGCAGCTTAGGAGCAGGGGGTCTAAGAAGAAGCCTCCCGCTCTTT.

About this clonotype: Because it lacks the conserved phenylalanine or tryptophan at the end, this CDR3 is likely a read error. The genes are TRBV11-3 and TRBJ2-1, with 9 bases aligning to TRBD1. Germline lookup yields CDR1 SGHNT and CDR2 YENEEA. The CDR3 runs to 15 residues. In DNA, the CDR3 is TGTGCCAGCAGTCCAGGACAGGGGAAGGACAACGAGCAGTTCTCC. Amino acid sequence: CASSPGQGKDNEQFS.

The chain carries TRBV11-3 and TRBJ1-3; D might be TRBD1 (6 bases). Germline-derived CDR1 and CDR2 are SGHNT and YENEEA. The CDR3 runs 15 residues. With 5 bases removed from V and 8 bases from J, the gap between germline ends came to 19 bases. CDR3 residues: CASSREGTPVDTIYF. DNA of the CDR3: TGTGCCAGCAGCCGAGAAGGGACACCGGTGGACACCATATATTTT.

Comment on this clonotype: At one of its ends the junction is not consistent with the germline gene, which may arise from a read error. This chain joins TRBV11-2 and TRBJ1-1; D is unclear. Germline V gene sequence: CDR1 SGHAT, CDR2 FQNNGV. The CDR3 totals 14 residues. The CDR3 loop is CASSFGISNTEAFF. In DNA form, the CDR3 reads TGTGCAAGCAGCTTCGGGATCTCGAACACTGAAGCTTTCTTT.

The sample holds one count of this clonotype. The chain is built from TRBV12-3 or TRBV12-4 and TRBJ1-5; 9 nucleotides align to TRBD1. V lost 7 bases to trimming and J lost 1 base; unmatched junction nucleotides: 11. The CDR3 contains 17 residues. DNA for the CDR3: TGTGCCAGCAACCCTAGGACAGGGGTTGTAAGCAATCAGCCCCAGCATTTT. Encoded protein: CASNPRTGVVSNQPQHF.

The gene calls are TRBV10-3 and TRBJ2-7; 7 nucleotides match TRBD1. Germline CDR1 ENHRY, CDR2 SYGVKD. Trimming at V came to 7 bases and at J to 13 bases, leaving 19 bases not matched to a gene. The CDR3 loop spans 14 amino acids. The CDR3 sequence is CAIIGRGRGYEYYF. CDR3 coding DNA: TGTGCCATCATTGGCCGGGGCAGGGGGTACGAGTACTACTTC.

DNA for the CDR3: TGTGCCAGCAGTAGAAGAGAGGGGGATGAGCAGTTCTTC. It specifies CASSRREGDEQFF. The chain is built from TRBV6-1 and TRBJ2-1, with TRBD1 as a possible D gene (6 bases). Trimming took off 5 bases at V and 8 bases at J, with 13 bases between the two ends. Germline V CDR1 and CDR2: MNHNS, SASEGT. The CDR3 loop spans 13 amino acids.

This clonotype showed up many times. The chain is built from TRBV6-6 and TRBJ2-7, with D unresolved. V lost 2 bases, J lost 5 bases, and 7 bases lay in between. The CDR3 contains 12 residues. Germline V gene data show CDR1 as MNHNY and CDR2 as SVGAGI (reference sequence). CDR3 in DNA: TGTGCCAGCAGTTACAGGGCGGACGAGCAGTACTTC. It translates to CASSYRADEQYF.

This clonotype was seen repeatedly, ten times or more. The chain joins TRBV5-6 to TRBJ2-7; perhaps TRBD1 as D (6 bases). The CDR3 totals 14 residues. CDR1 is SGHDT, CDR2 YYEEEE, per germline. The V and J ends lost 4 bases and 2 bases respectively, with 13 bases between them. CDR3 sequence reads: CASSTPGQAYEQYF. In DNA form, the CDR3 reads TGTGCCAGCAGCACCCCGGGACAAGCCTACGAGCAGTACTTC.

As to this clonotype: This may be a read error: a much more frequent sequence differs by one nucleotide. CDR3 sequence reads: CAWSVGWEGGIF. The CDR3 DNA reads TGTGCCTGGAGTGTAGGTTGGGAGGGCGGGATCTTC. The rearrangement links TRBV30 to TRBJ2-1; TRBD2 matches 7 bases. The CDR3 contains 12 residues. CDR1 is GTSNPN, CDR2 SVGIG, per germline (reference sequence).

Comments on this clonotype: This may arise from a read error, as a much more abundant clone is one base away. CDR3 coding DNA: TGTGCCAGCAGCTATTCTACAGTCTACAATGAGCAGTTCTTC. It specifies CASSYSTVYNEQFF. The chain employs TRBV7-9 and TRBJ2-1, with D uncertain. The CDR3 spans 14 residues. The germline V gene has CDR1 SEHNR and CDR2 FQNEAQ (reference sequence). V was pared by 4 bases and J by 3 bases, with 10 bases between.

This clonotype was recorded only once. This chain links TRBV12-3 or TRBV12-4 with TRBJ1-1; D possibly corresponds to TRBD1 (6 bases). This CDR3 has 14 amino acids. Trimming took 7 bases from V and 6 from J, leaving 18 bases between them. CDR3 amino acids: CASNVRGGFSEAFF. The CDR3 DNA sequence: TGTGCCAGCAATGTTCGAGGGGGTTTCTCTGAAGCTTTCTTT.

A note on this clonotype: This may come from a read error, since a much larger clone is one base off. The chain links TRBV5-6 to TRBJ2-3; D gene ambiguous. The CDR3 is made up of 12 amino acids. The germline gives CDR1 SGHDT, CDR2 YYEEEE. V was trimmed by 0 bases and J by 13 bases, leaving 12 bases between them. The CDR3 reads CASSLDSIVEYF. As DNA, the CDR3 is TGTGCCAGCAGCTTGGACAGCATCGTTGAGTATTTT.

Regarding this clonotype: This CDR3 is missing its conserved last phenylalanine or tryptophan, likely due to a read error. V gene TRBV20-1 combines with J gene TRBJ1-2, with unresolved D. The CDR3 is 14 amino acids. The germline V gene encodes CDR1 DFQATT and CDR2 SNEGSKA (reference sequence). CDR3 sequence reads: CNAAPARTNYGYTI. The CDR3 DNA follows: TGCAATGCTGCCCCCGCGCGTACTAACTATGGCTACACCATC.

The table lists this clonotype with a count of one. Being one base from a much bigger clone, this may be a read error. The J gene is TRBJ2-4, the V gene TRBV5-1; TRBD2 matches at 16 bases. This CDR3 has 18 residues. CDR1 SGHRS and CDR2 YFSETQ come from the germline V gene. The CDR3 DNA sequence: TGCGCCAGCAGCAAAGGGACTAGCGGGGGGGTAGCCAAAGACATTCAGTACTTC. Encoded protein: CASSKGTSGGVAKDIQYF.

This clonotype showed up just a few times. A much more abundant neighbour one base away suggests this may be a read error. The gene calls are TRBV29-1 and TRBJ1-5; maybe TRBD1 (6 bases). This CDR3 is 12 amino acids long. With 6 bases removed from V and 4 bases from J, the gap between germline ends came to 10 bases. Germline V gene sequence: CDR1 SQVTM, CDR2 ANQGSEA. The CDR3 DNA is TGCAGCGTGAAGGACAGTAATCAGCCCCAGCATTTT. Protein sequence: CSVKDSNQPQHF. The full variable domain, completed using reference TRBV29-1 and TRBJ1-5, is SAVISQKPSRDICQRGTSLTIQCQVDSQVTMMFWYRQQPGQSLTLIATANQGSEATYESGFVIDKFPISRPNLTFSTLTVSNMSPEDSSIYLCSVKDSNQPQHFGDGTRLSIL.

The chain carries TRBV6-5 and TRBJ2-3; maybe TRBD2 (6 bases). The CDR3 covers 15 residues. CDR1 is MNHEY, CDR2 SVGAGI, per germline. The ends were cut back, 4 bases at V and 4 bases at J, with 15 bases in the middle. CDR3 sequence (DNA): TGTGCCAGCAGTTGGTCACGGGACTTGTCAGATACGCAGTATTTT. Translated: CASSWSRDLSDTQYF.